The present T cell receptor (beta chain) was sequenced within a study of T cell responses to AZD1222 COVID-19 vaccine. In the study overall: The study pooled second doses at about 4 or about 12 weeks.

Per germline, CDR1 SGHAT and CDR2 FQNNGV. The CDR3 spans 12 residues. V was clipped by 1 base and J by 5 bases, with 5 bases between them. The protocol was immunoSEQ multiplex PCR, while the TCRdb copy is restricted to in-frame clones and leaves out a portion. Among 150,000 or so clones listed, roughly 87% were seen once. Of note for this clone: Its antigen is not identified.

Study results and limitations: Spike was spanned by vaccine-associated CD4 TCRs, which were dominant at 160-218 and 743-854. An increase in Spike-specific TCR breadth and depth was observed after two AZD1222 doses. Seropositive AZD1222 recipients at baseline numbered only six or seven.

The receptor was isolated from an adult in good health. This material consisted of peripheral blood, taken on day 0 of AZD1222 vaccination. The rearrangement links TRBV11-2 to TRBJ1-2; tentative D call: TRBD1 (5 bases). The CDR3 sequence: CASSLAGYGYTF. In nucleotides, the CDR3 is TGTGCCAGCAGCTTAGCAGGGTATGGCTACACCTTC.